Shown below are 17 T cell receptor beta chains from a single sample sequenced in a study of neurological immune-mediated disorders. TCRdb re-called the 5' RACE reads through MiXCR, storing one row per CDR3 protein. Among under 50,000 distinct CDR3 sequences, more than 9% were seen once, and the ten largest hold over 3.5%. Material: CD4+ T cells from blood. The source is a woman in her twenties or thirties with HTLV-1-associated myelopathy (HAM/TSP).

The table lists this clonotype with a few counts. The chain employs TRBV29-1 and TRBJ2-7, with 11 bases fitting TRBD1. The length of the CDR3 is 15 residues. V trimming: 7 bases; J trimming: 3 bases; junction bases outside the gene matches: 11. The germline gives CDR1 SQVTM, CDR2 ANQGSEA. CDR3 sequence (DNA): TGCAGCGCGAAGCTACCGGGACAGGGGGGCTACGAGCAGTACTTC. As protein: CSAKLPGQGGYEQYF.

This clonotype was found many times. The V gene is TRBV6-6, the J gene TRBJ2-7; D unclear. The CDR3 spans 15 residues. In germline, CDR1 is MNHNY, CDR2 SVGAGI (reference sequence). V lost 0 bases, J lost 6 bases, and 15 bases lay in between. The CDR3 coding sequence is TGTGCCAGCAGTTACTCCCGGTCGTCGGGTAGCGAGCAGTACTTC. The encoded protein is CASSYSRSSGSEQYF.

This clonotype was found many times. The V and J genes are TRBV20-1 and TRBJ2-2; 16 bases line up with TRBD2. The CDR3 sequence is 16 residues long. Germline assignment: CDR1 DFQATT and CDR2 SNEGSKA (reference sequence). V trimming: 1 base; J trimming: 8 bases; junction bases outside the gene matches: 4. DNA for the CDR3: TGCAGTGCTAGAGCCGGGACTAGCGGGGGGGCAGGGGAGCTGTTTTTT. Protein: CSARAGTSGGAGELFF.

In this sample, this clonotype turned up many times. The chain recombines TRBV5-5 with TRBJ2-6; possible D gene TRBD2, 5 bases. Germline loops: CDR1 SGHKS, CDR2 YYEKEE (reference sequence). The CDR3 runs to 16 residues. Trimming shortened V by 6 bases and J by 4 bases, and 17 bases separated the two germline ends. The CDR3 loop reads CASTQNPGNGANVLTF. CDR3 nucleotides: TGTGCCAGCACTCAAAACCCGGGGAACGGGGCCAACGTCCTGACTTTC.

This clonotype showed up many times. The V call is TRBV5-1, the J call TRBJ1-1, with D possibly TRBD1 on 5 matching bases. Trimming stripped 0 bases from V and 3 bases from J, with 15 bases between. The CDR3 runs to 16 residues. CDR1 and CDR2 from the germline V gene are SGHRS and YFSETQ. The CDR3 DNA reads as TGCGCCAGCAGCTTGGATGGCAGGGTGCGGGACACTGAAGCTTTCTTT. It yields the protein CASSLDGRVRDTEAFF.

This clonotype is a singleton in its sample. V usage is TRBV10-3 and J usage is TRBJ2-7; D is possibly TRBD1 (6 bases). The CDR3 contains 16 residues. The germline CDR1 and CDR2 sequences are ENHRY and SYGVKD. V lost 6 bases to trimming and J lost 2 bases, with 20 bases between them. This CDR3 is CAIRRGPEGETYEQYF. The CDR3 region has the DNA TGTGCCATCAGGAGAGGACCAGAGGGGGAAACCTACGAGCAGTACTTC.

This clonotype was seen ten or more times. The chain has TRBV20-1 and TRBJ1-5; D is perhaps TRBD1 (5 bases). Trimming cost V 2 bases and J 2 bases, with 13 bases left between them. CDR3 length: 15 amino acids. Per the germline V gene, CDR1 is DFQATT and CDR2 is SNEGSKA (reference sequence). CDR3 sequence reads: CSARRGSVGNQPQHF. CDR3 in DNA: TGCAGTGCTAGACGGGGGAGCGTAGGCAATCAGCCCCAGCATTTT.

This clonotype was recorded at least ten times. The rearrangement uses TRBV12-3 or TRBV12-4 and TRBJ2-7, with D maybe TRBD2 (6 bases). The CDR3 is 14 amino acids. Trimming removed 5 bases at V and 2 bases at J, with 13 bases between. Here the CDR3 DNA reads TGTGCCAGCAGTCCTTCAGCGGGCACCTACGAGCAGTACTTC. It yields the protein CASSPSAGTYEQYF.

This clonotype was recorded at least ten times. The chain recombines TRBV2 with TRBJ2-4; TRBD1 might be the D (7 bases). There are 16 residues in the CDR3. Germline-derived CDR1 and CDR2 are SNHLY and FYNNEI. V dropped 5 bases and J dropped 1 base, with 15 bases sitting between them. The DNA of the CDR3 is TGTGCCAGCAGTACCCAGGGGGGTCGGGCCAAAAACATTCAGTACTTC. The encoded protein is CASSTQGGRAKNIQYF.

In its sample, this clonotype was seen many times. The rearrangement uses TRBV20-1 and TRBJ1-2; 7 bases match TRBD1. The CDR3 runs 12 residues. Germline lookup yields CDR1 DFQATT and CDR2 SNEGSKA (reference sequence). V lost 6 bases and J lost 7; bases outside the gene matches: 8. CDR3 in DNA: TGCAGTGCCGGAGAGGGGGCGGGTGGCTACACCTTC. Protein product: CSAGEGAGGYTF.

In this sample, this clonotype turned up many times. The chain carries TRBV12-3 or TRBV12-4 and TRBJ2-7; tentatively, D is TRBD1 or TRBD2 (5 bases each). The ends were cut back, 3 bases at V and 5 bases at J, with 11 bases in the middle. This CDR3 is built from 13 residues. The CDR3 region is CASSFWGWNEQYF. Written as DNA, the CDR3 is TGTGCCAGCAGTTTCTGGGGGTGGAACGAGCAGTACTTC.

On this clonotype: The conserved phenylalanine or tryptophan normally closing the CDR3 is absent here, so this likely arose from a read error. The chain employs TRBV5-1 and TRBJ1-4; TRBD1 might be the D (6 bases). This CDR3 comprises 14 residues. The germline V and J ends were trimmed by 9 bases and 3 bases, with 15 bases remaining between them. Germline loops: CDR1 SGHRS, CDR2 YFSETQ. The chain's CDR3 is CANSPDRPNEKLFL. The CDR3 coding sequence is TGCGCCAACAGTCCGGACAGACCTAATGAAAAACTGTTTCTT.

This clonotype has at least ten counts. The chain employs TRBV20-1 and TRBJ1-4, with 7 nucleotides matching TRBD1. The germline CDR1 and CDR2 sequences are DFQATT and SNEGSKA (reference sequence). V lost 4 bases and J lost 7; bases outside the gene matches: 6. This CDR3 contains 13 residues. The CDR3 reads CSAIDRDGEKLFF. DNA for the CDR3: TGCAGTGCTATTGACAGGGACGGTGAAAAACTGTTTTTT.

This clonotype was counted at least ten times. V gene TRBV5-6 combines with J gene TRBJ1-1, with D perhaps matching TRBD1 (5 bases). The CDR3 extends over 13 amino acids. With 0 bases removed from V and 8 bases from J, the gap between germline ends came to 11 bases. Germline CDR1 SGHDT, CDR2 YYEEEE. The CDR3 protein is CASSLGRDLEAFF. The CDR3 DNA reads TGTGCCAGCAGCTTGGGGAGGGACCTCGAAGCTTTCTTT. Based on the CDR3 plus reference TRBV5-6 and TRBJ1-1, the full variable domain is DAGVTQSPTHLIKTRGQQVTLRCSPKSGHDTVSWYQQALGQGPQFIFQYYEEEERQRGNFPDRFSGHQFPNYSSELNVNALLLGDSALYLCASSLGRDLEAFFGQGTRLTVV.

This clonotype was recorded many times. J is TRBJ1-5 and V is TRBV20-1, with D perhaps TRBD1 (6 bases). CDR1 DFQATT and CDR2 SNEGSKA come from the germline V gene (reference sequence). The CDR3 covers 13 residues. The V gene lost 5 bases and the J gene lost 1 base, with 9 bases spanning the gap. The CDR3 sequence: CSASDRSNQPQHF. In nucleotides, the CDR3 is TGCAGTGCTTCGGACAGAAGCAATCAGCCCCAGCATTTT.

This clonotype was counted many times. V gene TRBV10-2 combines with J gene TRBJ1-1, with D possibly TRBD1 on 5 matching bases. Germline loops: CDR1 WSHSY, CDR2 SAAADI. V lost 4 bases to trimming and J lost 0 bases, with 6 bases between them. CDR3 length: 13 residues. The DNA for the CDR3 is TGCGCCAGCAGTGTGGGGGTGAACACTGAAGCTTTCTTT. This sequence encodes CASSVGVNTEAFF.

This clonotype came up many times. DNA for the CDR3: TGCAGCGTGTTCCGGGACACCCACACTGAAGCTTTCTTT. Its translation is CSVFRDTHTEAFF. V gene TRBV29-1 combines with J gene TRBJ1-1, with D possibly being TRBD1 (6 bases). Germline lookup yields CDR1 SQVTM and CDR2 ANQGSEA. V lost 6 bases and J lost 3, with 14 bases in between. The CDR3 is 13 amino acids.